The 27 T cell receptor beta chains reported below all come from one sample, sequenced in a study of blood T cells in healthy people across ages. A sample-barcoded 5' primer and a J-beta primer mix were used in a second PCR of about 7 to 11 cycles. TCRdb called the 5' RACE reads again in MiXCR, with one record for every CDR3 protein. The data contain about 1 million distinct CDR3 sequences, 45% of them singletons. The sample consisted of blood. The source is a woman aged 60 to 75 in good health.

V and J are TRBV7-2 and TRBJ2-7; the D call may be TRBD1 or TRBD2 (6 bases each). V lost 4 bases, J lost 1 base, and 14 bases lay in between. The CDR3 runs 15 residues. CDR1 is SGHTA, CDR2 FQGNSA, per germline. CDR3 amino acids: CASSWGAGPSYEQYF. CDR3 DNA sequence: TGTGCCAGCAGCTGGGGGGCAGGGCCGTCCTACGAGCAGTACTTC.

This clonotype appeared a few times. This sequence joins TRBV9 and TRBJ2-1; possibly TRBD2 for D (6 bases). The CDR3 totals 15 residues. V shed 3 bases and J shed 9 bases, with 19 bases lying between them. CDR1 is SGDLS and CDR2 is YYNGEE in the germline V gene. The CDR3, as DNA: TGTGCCAGCAGCGGATCCCCCGGGCGGGACGGTGAGCAGTTCTTC. It encodes CASSGSPGRDGEQFF.

The CDR3 DNA follows: TGCAGCGTTTTTAGCGGGGCTTACAATGAGCAGTTCTTC. Protein sequence: CSVFSGAYNEQFF. The chain carries TRBV29-1 and TRBJ2-1, with 8 bases fitting TRBD2. Germline CDR1 SQVTM, CDR2 ANQGSEA. The CDR3 is 13 amino acids. The J segment lost 4 bases and the V segment lost 5 bases, leaving 4 bases of the junction unmatched.

The chain has TRBV5-1 and TRBJ2-3; no reliable D call. V lost 0 bases and J 2 bases, leaving 13 bases between the germline ends. Germline V CDR1 and CDR2: SGHRS, YFSETQ. This CDR3 has 16 amino acids. This CDR3 reads CASSLGWGMATDTQYF. The CDR3 nucleotides read TGCGCCAGCAGCTTGGGGTGGGGAATGGCCACAGATACGCAGTATTTT. Full variable domain (outside the CDR3, taken from reference TRBV5-1 and TRBJ2-3): KAGVTQTPRYLIKTRGQQVTLSCSPISGHRSVSWYQQTPGQGLQFLFEYFSETQRNKGNFPGRFSGRQFSNSRSEMNVSTLELGDSALYLCASSLGWGMATDTQYFGPGTRLTVL.

This clonotype was seen more than once but under ten times. The V gene is TRBV12-3 or TRBV12-4, the J gene TRBJ1-2, with 9 bases identical to TRBD1. The CDR3 has 14 residues. The V gene end was trimmed by 8 bases and the J gene end by 3 bases; junction bases not matched to a gene: 7. The CDR3 bases are TGTGCCAGCGGGGGGACAGGGAGGCACTATGGCTACACCTTC. This sequence encodes CASGGTGRHYGYTF.

This clonotype came up a few times. The gene calls are TRBV27 and TRBJ2-1, with TRBD1 matching 12 bases. The CDR3 spans 19 residues. The germline CDR1 and CDR2 sequences are MNHEY and SMNVEV (reference sequence). V lost 5 bases, J lost 6 bases, and 17 bases stayed unmatched. The CDR3 protein is CASSTDLAGTGGVFNEQFF. The CDR3 nucleotides read TGTGCCAGCAGTACCGACCTCGCCGGGACAGGGGGCGTTTTCAATGAGCAGTTCTTC.

This clonotype was seen only a few times. The chain has TRBV20-1 and TRBJ2-7; D is unclear. Germline V lookup: CDR1 DFQATT, CDR2 SNEGSKA (reference sequence). The V and J ends lost 6 bases and 6 bases respectively, with 15 bases between them. This CDR3 spans 12 amino acids. CDR3 coding DNA: TGCAGTGCCAGGAAGCCCGCTGGCGAGCAGTACTTC. Its translation is CSARKPAGEQYF.

This clonotype has a handful of counts. CDR3 loop: CSARDSRTSGTPSYEQYF. DNA of the CDR3: TGCAGTGCTCGGGACTCTAGGACTAGCGGGACGCCATCCTACGAGCAGTACTTC. V usage is TRBV20-1 and J usage is TRBJ2-7; 12 bases match TRBD2. The ends lost 5 bases at V and 1 base at J; junction bases unmatched: 15. Germline assignment: CDR1 DFQATT and CDR2 SNEGSKA (reference sequence). The CDR3 spans 18 residues.

The chain is built from TRBV5-6 and TRBJ2-1, with TRBD2 matching 8 bases. V shed 0 bases and J 0 bases; nucleotides not matched to a gene: 5. Looked up from germline, CDR1 is SGHDT and CDR2 is YYEEEE. The CDR3 extends over 17 amino acids. The CDR3 here is CASSLAGTSGSYNEQFF. The CDR3 DNA reads as TGTGCCAGCAGCTTGGCCGGAACTAGCGGCTCCTACAATGAGCAGTTCTTC.

The CDR3 nucleotides are TGTGCCAGCAGTTCCTTTAGCGGGAGCCCTCCCGGGGACATTCAGTACTTC. Its protein product is CASSSFSGSPPGDIQYF. This chain connects TRBV27 to TRBJ2-4, with 9 bases that match TRBD2. CDR1 is MNHEY, CDR2 SMNVEV, per germline (reference sequence). This CDR3 region has 17 residues. V lost 4 bases to trimming and J lost 8 bases; unmatched junction nucleotides: 15.

The chain links TRBV15 to TRBJ2-3, with 8 bases aligning to TRBD2. The CDR3 sequence is 16 residues long. Germline V lookup: CDR1 LNHNV, CDR2 YYDKDF (reference sequence). Trimming took 0 bases from V and 3 from J; bases not matched to a gene: 5. CDR3 nucleotides: TGTGCCACCAGCAGAGATATCGCTAGCGGGACAGATACGCAGTATTTT. It is translated as CATSRDIASGTDTQYF. Full variable domain (rest looked up from reference TRBV15 and TRBJ2-3): DAMVIQNPRYQVTQFGKPVTLSCSQTLNHNVMYWYQQKSSQAPKLLFHYYDKDFNNEADTPDNFQSRRPNTSFCFLDIRSPGLGDTAMYLCATSRDIASGTDTQYFGPGTRLTVL.

In regard to this clonotype: One base away lies a much larger clone, so this may be a sequencing read error. The CDR3 region is CASSLGAGGFMGYTF. CDR3 nucleotide sequence: TGTGCCAGCAGCTTAGGCGCGGGGGGGTTTATGGGCTACACCTTC. The V gene is TRBV7-2, the J gene TRBJ1-2, with D tentatively TRBD1 (5 bases). The germline gives CDR1 SGHTA, CDR2 FQGNSA. This CDR3 has 15 amino acids. Trimming left V 1 base short and J 8 bases short, with 17 bases between.

The chain links TRBV4-1 to TRBJ1-5; D gene unclear. Trimming cost V 0 bases and J 7 bases, with 13 bases left between them. CDR1 and CDR2 (germline): MGHRA, YSYEKL. The CDR3 is 15 amino acids. The CDR3 region has the DNA TGCGCCAGCAGCCAAGATCTGAGGGTTGGCCAGCCCCAGCATTTT. Protein: CASSQDLRVGQPQHF.

The rearrangement joins TRBV20-1 to TRBJ2-3, with D unclear. Trimming took 0 bases from V and 6 from J, leaving 10 bases between them. This CDR3 has 13 residues. Germline loops: CDR1 DFQATT, CDR2 SNEGSKA (reference sequence). The DNA of the CDR3 is TGCAGTGCTAGAGATGACCTACTCGATACGCAGTATTTT. This encodes CSARDDLLDTQYF.

This clonotype came up a few times. The chain has TRBV7-9 and TRBJ2-5; no clear D gene. The CDR3 runs 11 residues. V was pared by 1 base and J by 11 bases, with 8 bases between. CDR1 is SEHNR and CDR2 is FQNEAQ in the germline V gene (reference sequence). The CDR3 loop is CASSLGLVQYF. The CDR3 nucleotides read TGTGCCAGCAGCTTAGGGCTGGTGCAGTACTTC. The variable domain in full, with the rest retrieved from reference TRBV7-9 and TRBJ2-5, is DTGVSQNPRHKITKRGQNVTFRCDPISEHNRLYWYRQTLGQGPEFLTYFQNEAQLEKSRLLSDRFSAERPKGSFSTLEIQRTEQGDSAMYLCASSLGLVQYFGPGTRLLVL.

This clonotype has more than one count but fewer than ten. The chain joins TRBV2 to TRBJ2-7; 10 bases agree with TRBD1. Germline V gene lookup returns CDR1 SNHLY and CDR2 FYNNEI. The V gene end was trimmed by 4 bases and the J gene end by 6 bases; junction bases not matched to a gene: 9. The CDR3 spans 15 residues. CDR3 nucleotides: TGTGCCAGCAGTGGGACAGGGGGGAACCTCGGCGAGCAGTACTTC. Its translation: CASSGTGGNLGEQYF.

The CDR3 spells CASSYLVAGSGELFF. As DNA, the CDR3 is TGTGCCAGCAGTTACTTGGTAGCGGGGTCCGGGGAGCTGTTTTTT. The chain recombines TRBV6-5 with TRBJ2-2, with 8 bases lining up with TRBD2. The CDR3 is made up of 15 amino acids. Losses at the gene ends were 1 base for V and 6 bases for J; bases not matched to a gene: 4. Germline V gene lookup returns CDR1 MNHEY and CDR2 SVGAGI.

On this clonotype: One junction end does not reproduce the germline sequence, and a read error may be involved. V is TRBV6-6 and J is TRBJ2-4; 8 nucleotides match TRBD2. The CDR3 has 17 residues. Germline V lookup: CDR1 MNHNY, CDR2 SVGAGI (reference sequence). DNA of the CDR3: TGTGTCAGCAGCTCCCTGTGGCGGGAGGTTGGCAAAAACATTCAGTACTTC. Translated, it gives CVSSSLWREVGKNIQYF.

The chain combines TRBV7-9 with TRBJ1-6; TRBD1 matches 11 bases. Losses at the gene ends were 5 bases for V and 10 bases for J; bases not matched to a gene: 7. This CDR3 contains 15 residues. Per the germline V gene, CDR1 is SEHNR and CDR2 is FQNEAQ (reference sequence). CDR3 sequence: CASSADRGRKSPLHF. The CDR3 DNA is TGTGCCAGCAGCGCGGACAGGGGGCGCAAGTCACCCCTCCACTTT.

The J gene is TRBJ2-7, the V gene TRBV11-1; 11 nucleotides align to TRBD1. V shed 5 bases, J shed 7 bases, and the junction held 7 bases outside the gene matches. The germline gives CDR1 SGHAT, CDR2 FQDESV (reference sequence). The CDR3 loop spans 14 amino acids. CDR3 residues: CASSRRTGGWEQYF. The CDR3 coding sequence is TGTGCCAGCAGCCGTCGGACAGGGGGCTGGGAGCAGTACTTC.

This clonotype appeared a few times. The chain employs TRBV11-2 and TRBJ2-1; D uncertain. The V gene lost 4 bases and the J gene lost 4 bases, with 20 bases spanning the gap. Germline V gene lookup returns CDR1 SGHAT and CDR2 FQNNGV. The CDR3 is 17 amino acids. Here the CDR3 reads CASSSFPVGLTYNEQFF. DNA of the CDR3: TGTGCCAGCAGCTCTTTCCCGGTAGGTTTGACGTACAATGAGCAGTTCTTC.

A remark on this clonotype: The junction differs from germline at one of its ends, possibly a read error. The chain is built from TRBV20-1 and TRBJ2-7; TRBD1 matches at 9 bases. The CDR3 contains 16 residues. Germline CDR1 and CDR2: DFQATT and SNEGSKA (reference sequence). CDR3 DNA sequence: TGCAGTGCTAGGGACCCGACAGGGGGGAGATCCTGCGAGCAGTACTTC. Protein: CSARDPTGGRSCEQYF.

At least ten counts were recorded for this clonotype. This chain uses TRBV4-1 with TRBJ1-5, with 7 nucleotides matching TRBD1. This CDR3 has 14 residues. Trimming cost V 4 bases and J 2 bases; bases outside gene matches: 2. CDR1 MGHRA and CDR2 YSYEKL come from the germline V gene. The CDR3 sequence is CASSPGTGNQPQHF. The CDR3 DNA follows: TGCGCCAGCAGCCCGGGGACAGGCAATCAGCCCCAGCATTTT.

The chain links TRBV29-1 to TRBJ2-3; D unresolved. This CDR3 is 12 amino acids long. The V gene's germline CDR1 is SQVTM and CDR2 ANQGSEA. V lost 7 bases, J lost 0 bases, and 8 bases lay in between. Here the CDR3 DNA reads TGCAGCGCTCTGGTTAGCACAGATACGCAGTATTTT. Protein product: CSALVSTDTQYF.

The chain carries TRBV30 and TRBJ1-1; D not certain. Germline V lookup: CDR1 GTSNPN, CDR2 SVGIG (reference sequence). V gave up 0 bases and J gave up 4 bases, with 12 bases separating them. The CDR3 totals 14 residues. CDR3 DNA sequence: TGTGCCTGGAGTGTCGATTGGGGTGGCACTGAAGCTTTCTTT. This translates into CAWSVDWGGTEAFF.

CDR3: CASSFRSGDEQFF. The CDR3 DNA follows: TGTGCCAGCAGTTTCCGGAGCGGTGATGAGCAGTTCTTC. V is TRBV12-3 or TRBV12-4 and J is TRBJ2-1; D perhaps matches TRBD2 (5 bases). V was clipped by 3 bases and J by 8 bases, with 11 bases between them. CDR3 length equals 13 residues.

This clonotype has at least ten counts. V is TRBV5-1 and J is TRBJ2-6; 7 bases are shared with TRBD1. This CDR3 region has 17 residues. With V trimmed by 0 bases and J by 0 bases, 3 bases remained unmatched. The germline CDR1 and CDR2 sequences are SGHRS and YFSETQ. This CDR3 reads CASSLGTGSSGANVLTF. The CDR3 coding sequence is TGCGCCAGCAGCTTGGGGACAGGCAGCTCTGGGGCCAACGTCCTGACTTTC.